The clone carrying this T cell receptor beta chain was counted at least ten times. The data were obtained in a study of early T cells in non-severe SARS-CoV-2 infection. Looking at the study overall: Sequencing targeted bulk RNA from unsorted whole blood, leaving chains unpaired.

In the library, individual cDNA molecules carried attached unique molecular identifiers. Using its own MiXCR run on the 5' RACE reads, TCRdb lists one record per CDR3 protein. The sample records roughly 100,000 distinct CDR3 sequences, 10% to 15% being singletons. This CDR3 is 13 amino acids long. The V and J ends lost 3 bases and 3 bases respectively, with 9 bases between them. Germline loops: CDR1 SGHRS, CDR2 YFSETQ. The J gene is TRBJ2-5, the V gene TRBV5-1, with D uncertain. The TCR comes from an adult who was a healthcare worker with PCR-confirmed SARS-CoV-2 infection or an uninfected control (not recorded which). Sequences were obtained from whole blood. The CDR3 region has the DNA TGCGCCAGCAGCTCGGACGGCAAAGAGACCCAGTACTTC. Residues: CASSSDGKETQYF.